This TCR beta chain was obtained from a study of cytomegalovirus exposure and HLA in healthy donors. Study-wide points: In vitro experiments confirmed that three CMV-associated chains were specific for CMV antigens. Data from an earlier analysis indicated that most TCR beta V segments were productive either about 90% or about 30% of the time.

The PCR was carried out with 60 Vbeta primers and 13 Jbeta primers. Using immunoSEQ multiplex PCR, the repertoire was profiled, and TCRdb retains in-frame clones only, with some absent. The table includes approximately 150,000 clones, 75% detected once. With regard to this clone: Its antigen is not identified.

The germline V gene has CDR1 MDHEN and CDR2 SYDVKM. The CDR3 extends over 15 amino acids. Between the trimmed V and J ends, which lost 3 bases and 5 bases, there was a span of 13 bases. This TCR was recovered from a man aged 18 to 29 in good health and CMV-seropositive. This rearrangement joins TRBV28 to TRBJ1-4, with D possibly matching TRBD1 (5 bases). Sequencing input: PBMCs. CDR3 sequence reads: CASSFPTEHNEKLFF. CDR3 bases: TGTGCCAGCAGTTTCCCGACAGAACACAATGAAAAACTGTTTTTT.